Listed below are T cell receptor beta chains from one sample, sequenced in a study of identical twins. TCRdb reprocessed the 5' RACE reads via MiXCR and lists one record per CDR3 protein. The table has a few hundred thousand distinct CDR3 sequences, about 8.3% seen once; the top ten hold 3%. These data were likewise used in another study, on yellow fever vaccine responses in identical twins.

The sequenced sample consisted of CD8+ T cells sorted from blood. The receptor set was obtained from a young woman in good health. Both conserved end residues are part of each CDR3. The D gene is left open where the match is weak. Size values are once, few and many counts, or a class for expanded clones, and some rows have none.

j_gene,v_gene,abundance,d_gene,CDR3nt,CDR3aa
TRBJ1-5,TRBV6-5,many,.,TGTGCCAGCAGTTACCCTGGCCAGCCCCAGCATTTT,CASSYPGQPQHF
TRBJ2-5,TRBV6-5,.,TRBD2,TGTGCCAGCAGTTCCGGGACTAGCGTTACCCAAGAGACCCAGTACTTC,CASSSGTSVTQETQYF
TRBJ2-7,TRBV12-3/TRBV12-4,many,TRBD2,TGTGCCAGCAGTCATAGACTAGCGGTCTACGAGCAGTACTTC,CASSHRLAVYEQYF
TRBJ2-3,TRBV4-3,few,.,TGCGCCAGCAGCCAATCGTTAGCGGTTCAAGCAGATACGCAGTATTTT,CASSQSLAVQADTQYF
TRBJ2-1,TRBV6-4,many,.,TGTGCCAGCAGTGAGTGGCCCAAGGATGAGCAGTTCTTC,CASSEWPKDEQFF
TRBJ1-5,TRBV28,many,.,TGTGCCAGCAGTACCAACAGGGACAATCAGCCCCAGCATTTT,CASSTNRDNQPQHF
TRBJ2-7,TRBV15,.,.,TGTGCCACCAGTTCAGGACTCCGCGCCGAGCAGTACTTC,CATSSGLRAEQYF
TRBJ2-1,TRBV2,.,TRBD1,TGTGCCAGCAGGAACACAGGGGGCTTCAATGAGCAGTTCTTC,CASRNTGGFNEQFF
TRBJ2-1,TRBV20-1,.,.,TGCAGTGCTAATGCCCTGACAGTGACCTACAATGAGCAGTTCTTC,CSANALTVTYNEQFF
TRBJ2-1,TRBV5-5,many,.,TGTGCCAGCATCGGACTGTTTTACAATGAGCAGTTCTTC,CASIGLFYNEQFF
TRBJ2-1,TRBV28,.,.,TGTGCCAGCAGTTTTGTCCCTGGCAATGAGCAGTTCTTC,CASSFVPGNEQFF
TRBJ2-1,TRBV28,.,.,TGTGCCAGCAGTTTTTTGGCATATGAGCAGTTCTTC,CASSFLAYEQFF
TRBJ2-1,TRBV7-9,.,.,TGTGCCAGCAGCTTAGTCCCAGGGGCAAGCTCCTACAATGAGCAGTTCTTC,CASSLVPGASSYNEQFF
TRBJ2-1,TRBV3-1,few,.,TGTGCCAGCAGCCTCGGGACCATTACCTACAATGAGCAGTTCTTC,CASSLGTITYNEQFF
TRBJ2-5,TRBV3-1,many,.,TGTGCCAGCAGCCAAGGGACAGCATACCAAGAGACCCAGTACTTC,CASSQGTAYQETQYF
TRBJ2-3,TRBV29-1,many,.,TGCAGCGTTGAGTTGGCGGGAACGGCAGATACGCAGTATTTT,CSVELAGTADTQYF
TRBJ2-3,TRBV7-2,few,.,TGTGCCAGCAGCTTAGTAGACGGGAGTGGAGATACGCAGTATTTT,CASSLVDGSGDTQYF